The T cell receptor (beta chain) described here comes from a study of cytomegalovirus exposure and HLA in healthy donors. Study-wide context: Most genotyped donors, 81% of 398, had Caucasian-associated genetic ancestry. Findings and limits, study-wide: A later analysis linked a missense variant in DCLRE1C to the trimming of TCR beta V and J genes. Rarity characterized most TCR sequences, yet some public TCRs appeared in many donors. Equally common other TCR beta chains were less clonally expanded than HLA-associated ones, a later analysis found.

13 Jbeta primers and 60 Vbeta primers were used for the PCR. Using immunoSEQ multiplex PCR, the repertoire was profiled, and TCRdb retains in-frame clones only, with some absent. Here the sample spans around 90,000 clones, about 89% being singletons. V lost 4 bases to trimming and J lost 1 base, with 9 bases between them. The CDR3 loop spans 14 amino acids. Germline CDR1 reads SGHRS; CDR2 reads YFSETQ. A remark on this clone: Its antigen is not identified.

The chain links TRBV5-1 to TRBJ2-1, with a weak D call TRBD2 (6 bases). The sequencing input was PBMCs. This receptor was taken from a man aged 30 to 45 in good health and CMV-seropositive. CDR3 DNA: TGCGCCAGCAGCCAGGGAGGTTCCTACAATGAGCAGTTCTTC. Translated: CASSQGGSYNEQFF.